The clone carrying this TCR beta chain was picked up a small number of times. Its antigen is still unknown. A quantitative 5'-RACE method, one with molecular barcodes, was used to make TCR beta libraries. TCRdb independently ran MiXCR on the 5' RACE reads; one entry per CDR3 protein. This table has 800,000 to 900,000 distinct CDR3 sequences, about 10% appearing once. The sample belongs to a study of CD8 T cells in ankylosing spondylitis. Overall study results and limits: Reportedly, matched ankylosing spondylitis synovial fluid was significantly enriched for disease-linked clones. What seemed typical of ankylosing spondylitis blood was a TCR beta motif built from several highly homologous variants. Past studies reported some motif variants in reactive arthritis synovial fluid and blood. Clones linked with disease were CD8+ and fairly uncommon in the peripheral blood.

This CDR3 comprises 15 residues. With 5 bases clipped from V and 0 bases from J, the junction kept 5 bases outside the gene matches. Germline assignment: CDR1 SGHAT and CDR2 FQDESV (reference sequence). This clonotype originated in a male donor with ankylosing spondylitis. The chain employs TRBV11-1 and TRBJ1-1; 8 bases fit TRBD1. Sequencing was performed on blood, either unsorted or a sorted T cell fraction (not recorded which). CDR3 in DNA: TGTGCCAGCAGCAAATGGACAGGGATGAACACTGAAGCTTTCTTT. It yields the protein CASSKWTGMNTEAFF.